This T cell receptor beta chain was recorded in a study of OX40 agonist ivuxolimab in advanced cancers. Turning to the overall study: Ivuxolimab was a fully human IgG2 agonistic monoclonal antibody targeting the costimulatory receptor OX40 (CD134). Peripheral TCRbeta sequencing aimed to test whether ivuxolimab altered TCR sequence diversity and caused clonal T-cell expansion. Of the approximately 54 patients in dose escalation, some 19 had hepatocellular carcinoma, about 15 had melanoma, 9 had renal cell carcinoma and 9 had head and neck cancer. Intravenous ivuxolimab was administered to patients every 2 weeks at six dose levels: 0.01, 0.1, 0.3, 1.5, 3 and 10 mg/kg. In the dose-escalation cohort, more than 80% of patients were male, and the mean age was around 65 years with a range of about 20 to 79. Prior anti-PD-1, anti-PD-L1 or anti-CTLA-4 therapy was permitted, and 35% to 40% of dose-escalation patients had received checkpoint inhibitors. Three dose-escalation patients achieved partial responses, one with hepatocellular carcinoma and two with cutaneous melanoma. The paper covers the monotherapy dose-escalation part of the phase I ivuxolimab trial, which included N ≈ 57 patients.

The CDR3 has 15 amino acids, counting the end cysteine and phenylalanine. Only the CDR3 DNA is retained, 45 bases long and in frame from the first base. Genomic DNA was isolated from the sorted cells so that the TCRbeta CDR3 region could be sequenced. The immunoSEQ Assay was used for sequencing of TCRbeta CDR3 regions. This immuneACCESS table, as held by TCRdb, lists in-frame sequences with V and J called but not all clones. Of the missing ones, under half trace to an unresolved V gene in checked studies; the others have no known cause. For this sample there are around 10,000 clones; about 86% appear just once. 10% to 15% of the sample is held by the ten biggest clonotypes. General study outcomes and caveats: On average, CD8+ T cells showed more expanded clones than CD4+ T cells after ivuxolimab. At doses of 0.1 to 3.0 mg/kg, clonal expansion of both CD4+ and CD8+ T cells in blood was seen between baseline and week 6. Which antigens the clonally expanded peripheral T cells were specific for was not determined. In partial responders in the 0.1-3.0 mg/kg groups, normalized peripheral clonal expansion was found to be among the lowest, especially among CD8+ T cells. Low levels of normalized T-cell clonal expansion were also seen in some patients who did not respond.

Patients with a history of autoimmune disease or receiving systemic immunosuppression were excluded from the trial. In every dose cohort, peripheral blood was drawn for TCR sequencing at baseline, cycle 4 day 1, and cycle 7 day 1. Samples were obtained from an open-label, multicenter, first-in-human phase I dose-escalation trial of ivuxolimab. Adults with locally advanced or metastatic melanoma, renal cell carcinoma, hepatocellular carcinoma or head and neck squamous cell carcinoma were enrolled in the trial. Before TCR sequencing, CD4+ T cells and CD8+ T cells from peripheral blood were sorted into separate populations. Note on this clone: This receptor's antigen is unknown. No per-base quality is available; no much larger clone lies one base away.

The sample in question was CD4+ or CD8+ T cells sorted from blood, obtained in a trial of the OX40 agonist ivuxolimab. This chain is built from TRBV21-1 and TRBJ2-7; the D segment call TRBD1 is taken from the table without a DNA check. TRBV21-1 is an annotated pseudogene. This sequence was found in an adult with an advanced solid tumor such as melanoma, head and neck, liver or kidney cancer. The CDR3 has the sequence CASSAAPTGVREQYF. Read as DNA, the sequence is TGTGCCAGCAGCGCGGCACCCACAGGGGTACGCGAGCAGTACTTC.